This T cell receptor beta chain was captured by sequencing in a study of radiation and T cells in renal cell carcinoma. In the study overall: Nephrectomy followed 15 Gy stereotactic body radiation by 4 weeks. Whole-study results and caveats: In blood, top tumor clones expanded by 2 weeks, shrinking by 4.

Documented time point: blood 2 weeks post-SBRT. Treatment noted: 15 Gy SBRT to primary tumor, nephrectomy 4 weeks later. After SBRT, blood was collected at 2 and 4 weeks, plus baseline. The patient's renal cell carcinoma had clear cell pathology. Generated by immunoSEQ multiplex PCR, the TCRdb table keeps only in-frame clones and is missing some. The sample holds roughly 130,000 clones, roughly 77% seen once. A remark on this clone: What it recognizes is unknown.

The CDR3 has 12 residues. The germline V gene encodes CDR1 KGHSH and CDR2 LQKENI. Trimming shortened V by 4 bases and J by 0 bases, and 4 bases separated the two germline ends. The chain links TRBV18 to TRBJ2-7; D ambiguous. The sequence was collected from a woman aged 60-70 years with renal cell carcinoma. Sequencing was performed on blood, taken from a patient whose treatment included radiotherapy and nephrectomy. CDR3 region: CASSQSSYEQYF. The CDR3 region has the DNA TGTGCCAGCTCACAGAGCTCCTACGAGCAGTACTTC.